The 22 T cell receptor beta chains below all came from one sample that was sequenced in a study of blood T cell repertoires in COVID-19 (dated by TCRdb to about 2020). The library came from the immunoSEQ multiplex PCR assay. Here the immuneACCESS table is served through TCRdb, limited to in-frame sequences with V and J called. Missing clones are a known gap in these copies; in checked studies unresolved V genes cover under half, and the rest lacks a known reason. The sample table records hundreds of thousands of clones; around 86% of these occur just once. About 16% of the sample is taken by the ten largest. The specimen was PBMCs or T cells enriched from blood (not recorded which). The source of these receptors is a man between 18 and 29 years old who had recovered from COVID-19.

This chain links TRBV5-1 with TRBJ2-7; 8 bases agree with TRBD1. Germline loops: CDR1 SGHRS, CDR2 YFSETQ. V lost 0 bases, J lost 3 bases, and 8 bases stayed unmatched. The CDR3 covers 16 residues. CDR3 protein: CASSLGQGKFDYEQYF. CDR3 coding DNA: TGCGCCAGCAGCTTGGGACAGGGGAAGTTCGACTACGAGCAGTACTTC.

The chain employs TRBV28 and TRBJ2-7; D is perhaps TRBD1 (6 bases). The germline CDR1 and CDR2 sequences are MDHEN and SYDVKM. The ends were cut back, 8 bases at V and 5 bases at J, with 13 bases in the middle. This CDR3 region has 12 residues. CDR3 bases: TGTGCCAGCGTAGGGGGTACCAACGAGCAGTACTTC. Translated: CASVGGTNEQYF.

This clone came up once. The rearrangement joins TRBV29-1 to TRBJ1-2; a possible D gene is TRBD1 (6 bases). The CDR3 length is 14 residues. Deletions cut 0 bases from V and 2 bases from J, with 10 bases between. Germline CDR1 and CDR2: SQVTM and ANQGSEA. CDR3 bases: TGCAGCGTTGAAGACAGGGGACACAACTATGGCTACACCTTC. This codes for CSVEDRGHNYGYTF.

The V and J genes are TRBV4-1 and TRBJ2-2; possible D gene TRBD2, 5 bases. Trimming took 3 bases from V and 0 from J, leaving 8 bases between them. The CDR3 is 15 amino acids. Germline V gene sequence: CDR1 MGHRA, CDR2 YSYEKL. CDR3 protein: CASSQGSANTGELFF. CDR3 sequence (DNA): TGCGCCAGCAGCCAGGGTAGCGCGAACACCGGGGAGCTGTTTTTT.

The chain combines TRBV20-1 with TRBJ2-3; TRBD2 aligns across 8 bases. Trimming removed 3 bases from V and 0 bases from J; junction bases left unmatched: 11. CDR3 length: 17 residues. The germline V gene has CDR1 DFQATT and CDR2 SNEGSKA (reference sequence). CDR3 sequence: CSASGVRGETSTDTQYF. The CDR3 nucleotides read TGCAGTGCTAGTGGGGTGCGGGGGGAGACGAGCACAGATACGCAGTATTTT.

The rearrangement uses TRBV30 and TRBJ2-1; D not certain. The germline V and J ends were trimmed by 3 bases and 0 bases, with 3 bases remaining between them. This CDR3 has 12 amino acids. Germline CDR1 and CDR2: GTSNPN and SVGIG (reference sequence). This chain's CDR3 is CAWSVSYNEQFF. As DNA, the CDR3 is TGTGCCTGGAGCGTCTCCTACAATGAGCAGTTCTTC. The whole variable domain, remainder taken from reference TRBV30 and TRBJ2-1, is SQTIHQWPATLVQPVGSPLSLECTVEGTSNPNLYWYRQAAGRGLQLLFYSVGIGQISSEVPQNLSASRPQDRQFILSSKKLLLSDSGFYLCAWSVSYNEQFFGPGTRLTVL.

V is TRBV10-2 and J is TRBJ2-5, with TRBD1 identical over 7 bases. Trimming removed 6 bases from V and 4 bases from J; junction bases left unmatched: 11. The germline CDR1 and CDR2 sequences are WSHSY and SAAADI. The CDR3 runs 15 residues. The DNA for the CDR3 is TGCGCCAGCAGCTGGGGGACAGATGGGGGAGAGACCCAGTACTTC. It translates to CASSWGTDGGETQYF.

V gene TRBV5-1 combines with J gene TRBJ2-5; TRBD2 agrees at 7 bases. Germline V gives CDR1 SGHRS, CDR2 YFSETQ. CDR3 size: 16 residues. V lost 4 bases to trimming and J lost 0 bases; unmatched junction nucleotides: 9. The CDR3 is CASSRTASGDQETQYF. As DNA, the CDR3 is TGCGCCAGCAGCAGGACGGCTAGCGGTGACCAAGAGACCCAGTACTTC.

This clone has only one observation. The chain links TRBV19 to TRBJ1-3; no reliable D call. The CDR3 has 14 amino acids. Germline V gives CDR1 LNHDA, CDR2 SQIVND (reference sequence). V was cut by 2 bases and J by 2 bases, with 7 bases left in between. CDR3 bases: TGTGCCAGTAGTATACCCGGAGCTGGAAACACCATATATTTT. It yields the protein CASSIPGAGNTIYF. The full variable domain, with the rest looked up from reference TRBV19 and TRBJ1-3, is DGGITQSPKYLFRKEGQNVTLSCEQNLNHDAMYWYRQDPGQGLRLIYYSQIVNDFQKGDIAEGYSVSREKKESFPLTVTSAQKNPTAFYLCASSIPGAGNTIYFGEGSWLTVV.

The V and J genes are TRBV5-1 and TRBJ2-7; 7 nucleotides agree with TRBD1. The V and J ends lost 3 bases and 2 bases, in that order; junction bases with no gene match: 8. Germline V gives CDR1 SGHRS, CDR2 YFSETQ. The CDR3 covers 15 residues. CDR3 nucleotide sequence: TGCGCCAGCAGCTCCGGACAGGTTACTACCTACGAGCAGTACTTC. Protein: CASSSGQVTTYEQYF.

The V gene is TRBV2, the J gene TRBJ1-2; D gene unclear. Trimming stripped 2 bases from V and 7 bases from J, with 14 bases between. The CDR3 extends over 14 amino acids. Germline lookup yields CDR1 SNHLY and CDR2 FYNNEI. CDR3 in DNA: TGTGCCAGCAGTGAACAACGGGTAGATCGTGGCTACACCTTC. Amino acids: CASSEQRVDRGYTF.

The V call is TRBV28, the J call TRBJ2-3; TRBD2 aligns across 9 bases. Germline loops: CDR1 MDHEN, CDR2 SYDVKM. The CDR3 sequence is 12 residues long. J was trimmed by 14 bases and V by 2 bases; bases with no gene match: 5. CDR3 bases: TGTGCCAGCAGTTTACTAGCGGGATCCCCGTATTTT. Translated, it gives CASSLLAGSPYF.

This chain links TRBV28 with TRBJ1-5; tentatively, D is TRBD1 (5 bases). V lost 5 bases to trimming and J lost 0 bases, with 11 bases between them. Germline lookup yields CDR1 MDHEN and CDR2 SYDVKM. The CDR3 consists of 15 residues. The DNA of the CDR3 is TGTGCCAGCAGTCCCTTGACAGATAGCAATCAGCCCCAGCATTTT. This translates into CASSPLTDSNQPQHF.

V usage is TRBV27 and J usage is TRBJ2-5; 8 bases agree with TRBD1. After removal of 3 bases from V and 5 bases from J, the junction contained 8 bases not matched to a gene. The CDR3 has 15 amino acids. Germline V gives CDR1 MNHEY, CDR2 SMNVEV (reference sequence). The CDR3: CASSLGQDRGETQYF. CDR3 in DNA: TGTGCCAGCAGTTTGGGACAGGACCGGGGGGAGACCCAGTACTTC.

The chain uses TRBV4-2 and TRBJ1-1, with D perhaps TRBD1 (6 bases). Trimming pared 3 bases from V and 4 bases from J, leaving 15 bases between. The germline V gene encodes CDR1 LGHNA and CDR2 YNFKEQ. The CDR3 consists of 15 residues. CDR3 in amino acids: CASSQAGARGTEAFF. CDR3 sequence (DNA): TGTGCCAGCAGCCAGGCAGGGGCTCGGGGCACTGAAGCTTTCTTT.

This chain connects TRBV2 to TRBJ2-3, with 10 bases aligning to TRBD2. This CDR3 is built from 14 residues. Per the germline V gene, CDR1 is SNHLY and CDR2 is FYNNEI. The trim removed 2 bases at V and 6 bases at J, leaving 2 bases unmatched. The CDR3 is CASSELAGVDTQYF. Written as DNA, the CDR3 is TGTGCCAGCAGTGAACTAGCGGGGGTGGATACGCAGTATTTT.

This sequence joins TRBV5-8 and TRBJ2-5; D is unclear. V was shortened by 7 bases and J by 0 bases, with 13 bases between the two germline ends. There are 14 residues in the CDR3. From germline, CDR1 is SGHTS and CDR2 YDEGEE. CDR3 protein: CASPGGLYQETQYF. The CDR3, as DNA: TGTGCCAGCCCCGGCGGTCTTTACCAAGAGACCCAGTACTTC.

The chain recombines TRBV20-1 with TRBJ1-6; D is unresolved. The CDR3 is made up of 13 amino acids. Trimming removed 3 bases at V and 9 bases at J, with 12 bases between. Germline V gene lookup returns CDR1 DFQATT and CDR2 SNEGSKA (reference sequence). CDR3 bases: TGCAGTGCTAGTCCAAGCGGGCCTTCACCCCTCCACTTT. Translating it yields CSASPSGPSPLHF.

The rearrangement links TRBV6-1 to TRBJ2-1; the D gene is possibly TRBD1 (6 bases). Trimming pared 2 bases from V and 13 bases from J, leaving 15 bases between. The germline V gene encodes CDR1 MNHNS and CDR2 SASEGT. This CDR3 is 13 amino acids long. CDR3 nucleotide sequence: TGTGCCAGCAGTGAATCTGGGTGGACAGAACAGTTCTTC. Its protein is CASSESGWTEQFF.

The chain couples TRBV19 to TRBJ1-1; TRBD1 might be the D (5 bases). The CDR3 is made up of 18 amino acids. CDR1 and CDR2 from the germline V gene are LNHDA and SQIVND (reference sequence). Trimming stripped 8 bases from V and 1 base from J, with 26 bases between. CDR3 in amino acids: CASVSRPRVHQGNTEAFF. The CDR3, as DNA: TGTGCCAGTGTGTCACGTCCCCGCGTCCACCAGGGGAACACTGAAGCTTTCTTT.

This chain links TRBV19 with TRBJ1-1; no reliable D call. V was trimmed by 5 bases and J by 0 bases, leaving 7 bases between them. The CDR3 loop spans 13 amino acids. The germline V gene has CDR1 LNHDA and CDR2 SQIVND (reference sequence). This chain's CDR3 is CASSQNLNTEAFF. Written as DNA, the CDR3 is TGTGCCAGTAGTCAGAACCTGAACACTGAAGCTTTCTTT.

This chain connects TRBV10-3 to TRBJ1-3; 7 bases fit TRBD1. Trimming took 4 bases from V and 0 from J; bases not matched to a gene: 9. The CDR3 length is 17 residues. The germline V gene encodes CDR1 ENHRY and CDR2 SYGVKD. The CDR3 sequence: CAISVTGQGTSGNTIYF. CDR3 in DNA: TGTGCCATCAGTGTGACAGGGCAAGGGACCTCTGGAAACACCATATATTTT.